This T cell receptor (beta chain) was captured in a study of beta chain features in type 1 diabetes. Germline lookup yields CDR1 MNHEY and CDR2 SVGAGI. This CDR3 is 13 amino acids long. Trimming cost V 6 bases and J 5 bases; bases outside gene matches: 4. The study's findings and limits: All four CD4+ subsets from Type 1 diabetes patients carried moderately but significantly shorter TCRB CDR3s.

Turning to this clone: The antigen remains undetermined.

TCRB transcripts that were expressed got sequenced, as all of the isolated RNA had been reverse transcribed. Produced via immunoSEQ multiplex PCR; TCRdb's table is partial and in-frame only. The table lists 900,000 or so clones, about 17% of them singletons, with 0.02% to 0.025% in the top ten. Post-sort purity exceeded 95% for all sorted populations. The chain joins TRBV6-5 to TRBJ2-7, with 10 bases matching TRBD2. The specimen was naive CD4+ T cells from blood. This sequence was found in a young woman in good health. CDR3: CASRAGGGHEQYF. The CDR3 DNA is TGTGCCAGCAGAGCGGGAGGGGGCCACGAGCAGTACTTC.